This T cell receptor (beta chain) was recovered during a study of shared clonotypes between healthy human individuals. Study as a whole: The people who gave samples were a couple of women and a few men aged 18 to 49.

V lost 4 bases to trimming and J lost 1 base, with 9 bases between them. The CDR3 spans 14 residues. Germline V gives CDR1 SGHVS, CDR2 FQNEAQ. Study conclusions and caveats: A handful of donors showed sharing of around 5% of naive CD4 clonotypes. Only a few donors were included, so the genetic and exposure-history diversity represented was limited.

Produced via immunoSEQ multiplex PCR; TCRdb's table is partial and in-frame only. The profile covers around 980,000 clones, with 75% to 80% appearing a single time and 0.5% to 0.65% taken by the ten largest. With regard to this clone: The target antigen is unknown.

From CD4+ cells came CD45RA+ naive and CD45RA-negative memory subsets. Sequencing was carried out using memory CD4+ T cells from PBMCs. The sample's subset: CD45RA-negative fraction. This TCR was recovered from a man between 18 and 29 years old in good health. Some clones in this sample may be carry-over from other donors' samples. The chain joins TRBV7-8 to TRBJ2-3; D unclear. The CDR3 DNA reads as TGTGCCAGCAGCTCTAACAGAGGCACAGATACGCAGTATTTT. Protein: CASSSNRGTDTQYF.